This T cell receptor (beta chain) was profiled in a study of T cells in Graves' hyperthyroidism and ophthalmopathy. This clonotype was seen at least ten times. The source material, RNA transcripts, was used to amplify TCR beta CDR3 regions. TCR CDR3 regions were first amplified by RT-PCR with HTBI primers. TCRdb re-derived calls from the multiplex PCR reads in MiXCR, one entry per CDR3 protein. The data contain about 620,000 distinct CDR3 sequences, 15% to 20% of them singletons. Per germline, CDR1 SGHVS and CDR2 FQNEAQ. The CDR3 totals 13 residues. V was clipped by 3 bases and J by 9 bases, with 14 bases between them.

The chain carries TRBV7-8 and TRBJ2-5, with D possibly matching TRBD2 (6 bases). The origin of this receptor is a woman under 40 with Graves' hyperthyroidism. The sample taken for sequencing was blood. The chain's CDR3 is CASSFTGVEAQYF. The CDR3 nucleotides read TGTGCCAGCAGCTTCACGGGGGTTGAGGCCCAGTACTTC.